The source of this T cell receptor (beta chain) is a study of early T cells in non-severe SARS-CoV-2 infection. The wider study: From unsorted whole blood, bulk RNA was sequenced, and the chains remained unpaired.

TCRdb reanalysed the 5' RACE reads using MiXCR and keeps one entry per CDR3 protein. The top ten clones hold approximately 1.3% of a sample with 50,000 to 70,000 distinct CDR3 sequences, around 12% of them seen once. Germline CDR1 and CDR2: WSHSY and SAAADI. CDR3 length equals 12 residues. Germline trimming cut 9 bases from V and 6 bases from J; bases unmatched to any gene: 7. This receptor was taken from an adult who was a healthcare worker with PCR-confirmed SARS-CoV-2 infection or an uninfected control (not recorded which). The material sequenced was whole blood. The chain couples TRBV10-2 to TRBJ1-2, with 7 bases identical to TRBD1. CDR3 loop: CARKGTVDGYTF. Written as DNA, the CDR3 is TGCGCCAGAAAGGGGACAGTGGATGGCTACACCTTC.